These T cell receptor beta chains were read from a single sample in a study of T-cell memory formation after mild COVID-19. TCRdb re-called the 5' RACE reads with MiXCR, one entry per CDR3 protein. The sample lists 470,000 or so distinct CDR3 sequences, 20% occurring once. Sequencing used PBMCs or a T cell subset sorted from them (not recorded which). These receptors all come from an adult woman who had mild COVID-19 (a few samples of this study predate the infection). Cell type and time point are not known. CDR3s include the opening cysteine and the closing phenylalanine or tryptophan. Each record gives: V gene, CDR3 protein.

>TRBV5-1
CASSLNGGGTDTQYF
>TRBV4-3
CASSQDGYNQPQHF
>TRBV6-2/TRBV6-3
CEARKGPGETQYF
>TRBV5-5
CASSWGQGGNQPQHF
>TRBV5-5
CASRQQGGIMNTEAFF
>TRBV4-1
CASSQGFGQGTSYEQYF
>TRBV6-4
CASSAGPSTDTQYF
>TRBV25-1
CASSESHGYRGHSPLHF
>TRBV15
CATSRDRLGSTDTQYF
>TRBV11-2
CASSLGQGAVEKLFF
>TRBV20-1
CSASRSGSIETQYF
>TRBV7-9
CASSLEDRPLYEQYF
>TRBV4-2
CASSQRGRGRTEAFF
>TRBV5-5
CASSSIRTYTDTQYF
>TRBV4-2
CASSHGTLTGELFF
>TRBV7-2
CASSPGSLNIQYF
>TRBV20-1
CSALANYNEQFF
>TRBV18
CASSKRQQDTQYF
>TRBV7-8
CASSSRWQPQHF
>TRBV12-3/TRBV12-4
CASSLGVAGAYEQYF
>TRBV5-4
CASSFRDRLAYEQYF
>TRBV5-1
CASSLGGGAISYNEQFF
>TRBV9
CASSIRGTLGQAGELFF
>TRBV7-3
CASSPQGAPYGYTF
>TRBV10-3
CAISPGVRETQYF
>TRBV12-3/TRBV12-4
CASSFIRGLKDRALYGYTF
>TRBV7-9
CASISSGGSYNEQFF
>TRBV3-1
CASSRTMNTEAFF
>TRBV30
CAWRSNYEQYF
>TRBV6-5
CASRDRLIDTEAFF
>TRBV24-1
CATSDLPSGAGELFF
>TRBV5-5
CASSFPGQGNAGELFF
>TRBV9
CASSVALDTEAFF
>TRBV9
CASSADSGSGVETQYF
>TRBV7-8
CASSIGQGSNQPQHF
>TRBV6-2/TRBV6-3
CASSAPPITEQYF